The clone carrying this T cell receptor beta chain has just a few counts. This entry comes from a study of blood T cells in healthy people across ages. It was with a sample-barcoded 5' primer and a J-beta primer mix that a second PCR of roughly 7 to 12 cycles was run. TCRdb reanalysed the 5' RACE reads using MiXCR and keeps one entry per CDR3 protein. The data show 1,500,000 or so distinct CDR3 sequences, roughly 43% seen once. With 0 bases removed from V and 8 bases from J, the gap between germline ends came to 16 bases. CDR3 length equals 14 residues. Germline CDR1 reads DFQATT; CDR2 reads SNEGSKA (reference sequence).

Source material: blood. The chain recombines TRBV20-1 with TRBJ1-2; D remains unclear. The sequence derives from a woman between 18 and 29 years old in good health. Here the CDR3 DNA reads TGCAGTGCTAGAGATGGTGTGATCCCGGACGGCTACACCTTC. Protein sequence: CSARDGVIPDGYTF.